Each of the 29 T cell receptor beta chains below was sequenced from the same sample in a study of T cell changes during pregnancy in multiple sclerosis. The protocol was immunoSEQ multiplex PCR, while the TCRdb copy is restricted to in-frame clones and leaves out a portion. The sample consists of around 60,000 clones, around 93% of them appearing once. The sample was CD4+ T cells from peripheral blood mononuclear cells, taken before pregnancy. These receptor sequences come from a female donor with multiple sclerosis, enrolled in a pregnancy study.

This clone is a singleton in its sample. The same CDR3 also results from other DNA sequences found in this sample. The chain combines TRBV19 with TRBJ1-2; weak D call: TRBD1 (6 bases). V was trimmed by 1 base and J by 5 bases, leaving 20 bases between them. CDR3 length equals 17 residues. Germline CDR1 and CDR2: LNHDA and SQIVND (reference sequence). CDR3 coding DNA: TGTGCCAGTAGTATAGTCCCCGGAGTCAGGGGAGAGTATGGCTACACCTTC. Its translation: CASSIVPGVRGEYGYTF.

This chain joins TRBV5-6 and TRBJ2-7; TRBD2 matches at 15 bases. With 4 bases clipped from V and 4 bases from J, the junction kept 12 bases outside the gene matches. The length of the CDR3 is 18 residues. Germline assignment: CDR1 SGHDT and CDR2 YYEEEE. The CDR3 nucleotides read TGTGCCAGCAGCACTTCCGGGACTAGCGGGAGGATCCTATACGAGCAGTACTTC. Protein sequence: CASSTSGTSGRILYEQYF.

The CDR3 DNA reads TGTGCCAGCAGCTTACCTATAGGGACTAGCGGGCCCCTCTACGAGCAGTACTTC. Residues: CASSLPIGTSGPLYEQYF. J is TRBJ2-7 and V is TRBV7-2; 12 bases are a match to TRBD2. The CDR3 consists of 18 residues. The V and J ends lost 2 bases and 3 bases, in that order; junction bases with no gene match: 11. Germline CDR1 reads SGHTA; CDR2 reads FQGNSA. Looking up the rest from reference TRBV7-2 and TRBJ2-7 gives the full variable domain: GAGVSQSPSNKVTEKGKDVELRCDPISGHTALYWYRQSLGQGLEFLIYFQGNSAPDKSGLPSDRFSAERTGGSVSTLTIQRTQQEDSAVYLCASSLPIGTSGPLYEQYFGPGTRLTVT.

The genes are TRBV15 and TRBJ2-2; D gene uncertain. Germline V gene lookup returns CDR1 LNHNV and CDR2 YYDKDF (reference sequence). Trimming removed 5 bases at V and 7 bases at J, with 11 bases between. This CDR3 has 13 residues. The CDR3 coding sequence is TGTGCCACCAGCGAAATCCGAGGCGGGGAGCTGTTTTTT. Translating gives CATSEIRGGELFF.

This chain joins TRBV19 and TRBJ1-2; 7 nucleotides agree with TRBD1. In germline, CDR1 is LNHDA, CDR2 SQIVND (reference sequence). Trimming cost V 3 bases and J 4 bases; bases outside gene matches: 8. This CDR3 has 15 amino acids. The CDR3 loop reads CASSIEGTATYGYTF. The CDR3 coding sequence is TGTGCCAGTAGTATCGAGGGGACAGCGACCTATGGCTACACCTTC. The variable domain in full, completed from reference TRBV19 and TRBJ1-2, reads DGGITQSPKYLFRKEGQNVTLSCEQNLNHDAMYWYRQDPGQGLRLIYYSQIVNDFQKGDIAEGYSVSREKKESFPLTVTSAQKNPTAFYLCASSIEGTATYGYTFGSGTRLTVV.

V and J are TRBV19 and TRBJ2-7, with 9 bases aligning to TRBD2. The CDR3 spans 15 residues. Per the germline V gene, CDR1 is LNHDA and CDR2 is SQIVND (reference sequence). The V and J ends lost 2 bases and 2 bases, in that order; junction bases with no gene match: 4. The CDR3 region is CASSITREGAYEQYF. The CDR3 nucleotides read TGTGCCAGTAGTATAACGCGGGAGGGAGCCTACGAGCAGTACTTC.

The V and J genes are TRBV9 and TRBJ2-1, with no clear D. V was trimmed by 0 bases and J by 9 bases, leaving 22 bases between them. This CDR3 spans 17 amino acids. Germline CDR1 reads SGDLS; CDR2 reads YYNGEE. CDR3 sequence reads: CASSVGPRVGVSGEQFF. CDR3 nucleotides: TGTGCCAGCAGCGTAGGCCCCCGGGTAGGCGTGTCTGGTGAGCAGTTCTTC.

V gene TRBV5-6 combines with J gene TRBJ2-7; 8 bases agree with TRBD1. CDR1 SGHDT and CDR2 YYEEEE come from the germline V gene. This CDR3 contains 14 residues. V shed 3 bases and J 3 bases; nucleotides not matched to a gene: 5. The CDR3, as DNA: TGTGCCAGCAGCTCTACAGGACAGGGCTACGAGCAGTACTTC. Translation gives CASSSTGQGYEQYF.

The J gene is TRBJ2-1, the V gene TRBV19; 7 positions match TRBD2. This CDR3 is 14 amino acids long. Germline CDR1 is LNHDA and CDR2 is SQIVND (reference sequence). Trimming cost V 6 bases and J 9 bases; bases outside gene matches: 11. DNA of the CDR3: TGTGCCAGTAGGTCCGGGACTATTGGAGGTGAGCAGTTCTTC. It encodes CASRSGTIGGEQFF.

This sequence joins TRBV10-3 and TRBJ1-3, with D perhaps TRBD1 (6 bases). This CDR3 is built from 15 residues. Germline V CDR1 and CDR2: ENHRY, SYGVKD. V was trimmed by 9 bases and J by 0 bases, leaving 15 bases between them. CDR3 DNA: TGTGCCATGAGCTCAGGGGATTCCTCTGGAAACACCATATATTTT. Translation gives CAMSSGDSSGNTIYF.

The rearrangement links TRBV9 to TRBJ2-2; 9 nucleotides match TRBD2. Germline CDR1 SGDLS, CDR2 YYNGEE. The V segment lost 4 bases and the J segment 5 bases; nucleotides outside the gene matches: 9. The CDR3 has 16 amino acids. This CDR3 is CASSFGSGRRTGELFF. The CDR3 nucleotides are TGTGCCAGCAGCTTCGGGAGCGGGAGGCGTACCGGGGAGCTGTTTTTT. Looking up the rest from reference TRBV9 and TRBJ2-2 gives the full variable domain: DSGVTQTPKHLITATGQRVTLRCSPRSGDLSVYWYQQSLDQGLQFLIQYYNGEERAKGNILERFSAQQFPDLHSELNLSSLELGDSALYFCASSFGSGRRTGELFFGEGSRLTVL.

The V gene is TRBV14, the J gene TRBJ1-1; D is possibly TRBD1 (6 bases). Germline V gene lookup returns CDR1 SGHDN and CDR2 FVKESK. V lost 1 base and J 0 bases, leaving 15 bases between the germline ends. The CDR3 totals 17 residues. The CDR3 nucleotides read TGTGCCAGCAGCCAAGGGCTCGGGACAACCATGAACACTGAAGCTTTCTTT. Protein: CASSQGLGTTMNTEAFF. The entire variable domain, with the rest obtained from reference TRBV14 and TRBJ1-1, is as follows: EAGVTQFPSHSVIEKGQTVTLRCDPISGHDNLYWYRRVMGKEIKFLLHFVKESKQDESGMPNNRFLAERTGGTYSTLKVQPAELEDSGVYFCASSQGLGTTMNTEAFFGQGTRLTVV.

The chain carries TRBV7-2 and TRBJ2-3, with 12 bases aligning to TRBD2. From germline, CDR1 is SGHTA and CDR2 FQGNSA. The length of the CDR3 is 16 residues. V lost 5 bases to trimming and J lost 5 bases; unmatched junction nucleotides: 8. The CDR3 region has the DNA TGTGCCAGCAGCCTCACTAGCGGGAGGTCGATAGATACGCAGTATTTT. Its translation is CASSLTSGRSIDTQYF.

This rearrangement joins TRBV28 to TRBJ2-1; no firm D call. The length of the CDR3 is 12 residues. CDR1 and CDR2 from the germline V gene are MDHEN and SYDVKM. Deletions cut 5 bases from V and 12 bases from J, with 14 bases between. The CDR3 DNA is TGTGCCAGCAGTACCGGTCCACCTGGGCAGTTCTTC. It codes for CASSTGPPGQFF.

V is TRBV9 and J is TRBJ2-1; 15 positions agree with TRBD2. This CDR3 contains 15 residues. V lost 1 base to trimming and J lost 10 bases; unmatched junction nucleotides: 3. Germline assignment: CDR1 SGDLS and CDR2 YYNGEE. The DNA of the CDR3 is TGTGCCAGCAGCGTAACCGGGACTAGCGGGAGGGAGCAGTTCTTC. Protein product: CASSVTGTSGREQFF.

CDR3 residues: CASSTTAGNEKLFF. Written as DNA, the CDR3 is TGTGCCAGCAGCACCACAGCGGGGAATGAAAAACTGTTTTTT. This chain connects TRBV9 to TRBJ1-4; D ambiguous. The germline V and J ends were trimmed by 4 bases and 5 bases, with 12 bases remaining between them. Germline V gene data show CDR1 as SGDLS and CDR2 as YYNGEE. The CDR3 totals 14 residues.

J is TRBJ2-5 and V is TRBV5-1; 9 bases are a match to TRBD1. Germline V lookup: CDR1 SGHRS, CDR2 YFSETQ. The CDR3 extends over 16 amino acids. V lost 4 bases, J lost 4 bases, and 11 bases stayed unmatched. The CDR3 DNA reads TGCGCCAGCAGCCGGCCCCTCCCGACAGGGGGAGAGACCCAGTACTTC. It yields the protein CASSRPLPTGGETQYF.

The chain links TRBV5-1 to TRBJ2-5; TRBD2 agrees at 10 bases. The trim removed 5 bases at V and 4 bases at J, leaving 5 bases unmatched. The length of the CDR3 is 14 residues. Germline values: CDR1 SGHRS, CDR2 YFSETQ. The DNA for the CDR3 is TGCGCCAGCAGGCGGCTAGCGGGAGTAGAGACCCAGTACTTC. Amino acids: CASRRLAGVETQYF.

The V gene is TRBV28, the J gene TRBJ2-1; TRBD2 matches 13 bases. The CDR3 loop spans 16 amino acids. The V segment lost 5 bases and the J segment 8 bases; nucleotides outside the gene matches: 9. Germline V gene lookup returns CDR1 MDHEN and CDR2 SYDVKM. The CDR3 spells CASSVWTSGRSHEQFF. The CDR3 nucleotides are TGTGCCAGCAGTGTCTGGACTAGCGGGAGATCCCATGAGCAGTTCTTC. The full variable domain, in which reference TRBV28 and TRBJ2-1 provide the parts outside the CDR3, is DVKVTQSSRYLVKRTGEKVFLECVQDMDHENMFWYRQDPGLGLRLIYFSYDVKMKEKGDIPEGYSVSREKKERFSLILESASTNQTSMYLCASSVWTSGRSHEQFFGPGTRLTVL.

This chain joins TRBV20-1 and TRBJ1-4; D unresolved. V gave up 8 bases and J gave up 2 bases, with 6 bases separating them. The CDR3 sequence is 11 residues long. Per the germline V gene, CDR1 is DFQATT and CDR2 is SNEGSKA (reference sequence). The CDR3 region has the DNA TGCAGTCTTCGGACTAATGAAAAACTGTTTTTT. This sequence encodes CSLRTNEKLFF.

The V and J genes are TRBV20-1 and TRBJ1-1, with D possibly being TRBD1 (5 bases). V lost 6 bases and J 5 bases, leaving 10 bases between the germline ends. The CDR3 covers 11 residues. Germline loops: CDR1 DFQATT, CDR2 SNEGSKA (reference sequence). This CDR3 is CSARRQTEAFF. The CDR3 DNA reads as TGCAGTGCCCGGAGACAGACTGAAGCTTTCTTT.

Only a few counts were recorded for this clone. The chain is built from TRBV9 and TRBJ2-3; D gene ambiguous. The CDR3 has 16 amino acids. The germline V and J ends were trimmed by 0 bases and 6 bases, with 17 bases remaining between them. CDR1 is SGDLS, CDR2 YYNGEE, per germline. CDR3 nucleotides: TGTGCCAGCAGCGTAGGATCTAGACGATTTCAGGATACGCAGTATTTT. It yields the protein CASSVGSRRFQDTQYF.

The V and J genes are TRBV6-5 and TRBJ2-3; D possibly corresponds to TRBD1 (6 bases). The CDR3 length is 16 residues. V lost 3 bases, J lost 6 bases, and 19 bases lay in between. Germline V gives CDR1 MNHEY, CDR2 SVGAGI. The CDR3 loop is CASSYLGLGAGDTQYF. The CDR3 DNA reads TGTGCCAGCAGTTATCTGGGGTTGGGGGCCGGGGATACGCAGTATTTT.

CDR3 sequence reads: CASNRDISGNTIYF. DNA of the CDR3: TGTGCCAGTAACAGGGACATCTCTGGAAACACCATATATTTT. The V call is TRBV19, the J call TRBJ1-3, with a possible D match to TRBD1 (6 bases). Germline V gene lookup returns CDR1 LNHDA and CDR2 SQIVND (reference sequence). The CDR3 totals 14 residues. The V end was cut by 7 bases, the J end by 0 bases, with 10 bases between. The full variable domain, with the rest looked up from reference TRBV19 and TRBJ1-3, is DGGITQSPKYLFRKEGQNVTLSCEQNLNHDAMYWYRQDPGQGLRLIYYSQIVNDFQKGDIAEGYSVSREKKESFPLTVTSAQKNPTAFYLCASNRDISGNTIYFGEGSWLTVV.

The chain links TRBV28 to TRBJ2-5; TRBD2 matches at 10 bases. CDR3 size: 16 residues. Germline CDR1 MDHEN, CDR2 SYDVKM. V was pared by 5 bases and J by 1 base, with 7 bases of the junction left unmatched. CDR3 in amino acids: CASSTRTSGPQETQYF. Here the CDR3 DNA reads TGTGCCAGCAGTACTCGGACTAGCGGCCCCCAAGAGACCCAGTACTTC. The full variable domain, rest sourced from reference TRBV28 and TRBJ2-5, is DVKVTQSSRYLVKRTGEKVFLECVQDMDHENMFWYRQDPGLGLRLIYFSYDVKMKEKGDIPEGYSVSREKKERFSLILESASTNQTSMYLCASSTRTSGPQETQYFGPGTRLLVL.

The chain links TRBV27 to TRBJ1-2; 8 bases agree with TRBD1. The V gene end was trimmed by 4 bases and the J gene end by 6 bases; junction bases not matched to a gene: 7. The germline V gene has CDR1 MNHEY and CDR2 SMNVEV (reference sequence). The CDR3 consists of 14 residues. The CDR3 coding sequence is TGTGCCAGCAGTTCATGGACAGGGTTTGATGGCTACACCTTC. Protein: CASSSWTGFDGYTF.

The chain links TRBV28 to TRBJ2-1; 7 nucleotides align to TRBD1. Trimming at V came to 2 bases and at J to 7 bases, leaving 11 bases not matched to a gene. Germline lookup yields CDR1 MDHEN and CDR2 SYDVKM. The CDR3 is 16 residues long. CDR3 in amino acids: CASSLPGQPVPNEQFF. The CDR3 coding sequence is TGTGCCAGCAGTTTACCGGGACAGCCCGTCCCTAATGAGCAGTTCTTC.

The chain joins TRBV5-1 to TRBJ2-7, with unresolved D. This CDR3 is 14 amino acids long. Deletions cut 4 bases from V and 2 bases from J, with 13 bases between. Germline-derived CDR1 and CDR2 are SGHRS and YFSETQ. The CDR3 DNA sequence: TGCGCCAGCAGCAGACTTACGCCCCCCTACGAGCAGTACTTC. Its translation: CASSRLTPPYEQYF.

The V and J genes are TRBV14 and TRBJ2-5, with 7 bases matching TRBD1. Per germline, CDR1 SGHDN and CDR2 FVKESK. V shed 4 bases and J 3 bases; nucleotides not matched to a gene: 5. This CDR3 comprises 14 residues. The CDR3 protein is CASSLWDREETQYF. CDR3 sequence (DNA): TGTGCCAGCAGCCTCTGGGACAGAGAAGAGACCCAGTACTTC.